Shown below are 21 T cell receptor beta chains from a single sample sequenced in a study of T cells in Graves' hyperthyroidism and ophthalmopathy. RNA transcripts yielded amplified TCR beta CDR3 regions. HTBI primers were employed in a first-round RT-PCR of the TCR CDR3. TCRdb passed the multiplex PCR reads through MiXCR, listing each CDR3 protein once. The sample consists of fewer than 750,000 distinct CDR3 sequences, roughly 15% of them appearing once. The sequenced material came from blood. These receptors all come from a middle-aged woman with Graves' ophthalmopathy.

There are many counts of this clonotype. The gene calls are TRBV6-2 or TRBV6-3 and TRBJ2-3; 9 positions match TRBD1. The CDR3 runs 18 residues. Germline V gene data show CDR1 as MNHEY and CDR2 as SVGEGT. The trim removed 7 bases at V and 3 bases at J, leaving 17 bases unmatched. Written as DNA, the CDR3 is TGTGCCAGCAACGGACGTGGGACAGGGAAGGGGTCTACAGATACGCAGTATTTT. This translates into CASNGRGTGKGSTDTQYF.

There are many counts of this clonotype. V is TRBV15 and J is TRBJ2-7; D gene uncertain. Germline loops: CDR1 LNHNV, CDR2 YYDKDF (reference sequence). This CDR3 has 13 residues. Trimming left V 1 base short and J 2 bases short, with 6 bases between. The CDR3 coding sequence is TGTGCCACCAGCAGAGGAAGGACCTACGAGCAGTACTTC. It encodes CATSRGRTYEQYF.

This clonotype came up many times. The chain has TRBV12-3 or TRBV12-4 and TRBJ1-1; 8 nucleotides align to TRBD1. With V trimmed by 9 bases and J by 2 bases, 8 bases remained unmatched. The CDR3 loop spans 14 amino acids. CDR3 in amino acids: CASTGQGVNTEAFF. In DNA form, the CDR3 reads TGTGCCAGTACTGGACAGGGAGTAAACACTGAAGCTTTCTTT.

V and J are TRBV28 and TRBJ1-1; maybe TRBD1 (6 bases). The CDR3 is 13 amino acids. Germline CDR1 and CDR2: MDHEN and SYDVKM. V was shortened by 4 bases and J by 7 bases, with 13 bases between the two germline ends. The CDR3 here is CASSSPDSLEAFF. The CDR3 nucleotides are TGTGCCAGCAGTTCCCCGGACAGTCTTGAAGCTTTCTTT.

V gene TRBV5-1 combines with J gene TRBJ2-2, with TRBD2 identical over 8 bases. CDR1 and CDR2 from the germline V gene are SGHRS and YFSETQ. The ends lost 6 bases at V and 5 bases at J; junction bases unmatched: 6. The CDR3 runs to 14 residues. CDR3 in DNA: TGCGCCAGCAAGGTGACTAGCGAAACCGGGGAGCTGTTTTTT. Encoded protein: CASKVTSETGELFF.

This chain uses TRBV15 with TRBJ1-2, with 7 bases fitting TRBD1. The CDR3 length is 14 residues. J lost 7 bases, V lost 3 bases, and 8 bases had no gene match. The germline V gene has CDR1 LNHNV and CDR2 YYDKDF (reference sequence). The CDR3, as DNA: TGTGCCACCAGCAGCCCAAGACAGGGATTTGGCTACACCTTC. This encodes CATSSPRQGFGYTF.

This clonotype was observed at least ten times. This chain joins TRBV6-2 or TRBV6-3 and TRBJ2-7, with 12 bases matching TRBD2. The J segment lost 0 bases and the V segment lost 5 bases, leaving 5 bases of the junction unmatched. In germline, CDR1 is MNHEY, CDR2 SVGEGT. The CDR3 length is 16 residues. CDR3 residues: CASSDQTSGSSYEQYF. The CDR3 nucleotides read TGTGCCAGCAGTGACCAGACTAGCGGGAGCTCCTACGAGCAGTACTTC.

In DNA, the CDR3 is TGTGCCAGCAGTTTAGGGGACAGAGTCTACGCCGGGGAGCTGTTTTTT. It specifies CASSLGDRVYAGELFF. V gene TRBV12-3 or TRBV12-4 combines with J gene TRBJ2-2; 7 bases are a match to TRBD1. The CDR3 loop spans 16 amino acids. The trim removed 1 base at V and 6 bases at J, leaving 8 bases unmatched.

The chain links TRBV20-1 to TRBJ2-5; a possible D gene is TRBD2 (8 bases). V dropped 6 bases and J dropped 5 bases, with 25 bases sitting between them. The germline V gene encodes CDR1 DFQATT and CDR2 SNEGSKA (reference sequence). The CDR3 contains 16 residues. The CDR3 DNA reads TGCAGTGCCCAGGGGGGGCCAGCGGGAGTTTGGGAGACCCAGTACTTC. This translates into CSAQGGPAGVWETQYF.

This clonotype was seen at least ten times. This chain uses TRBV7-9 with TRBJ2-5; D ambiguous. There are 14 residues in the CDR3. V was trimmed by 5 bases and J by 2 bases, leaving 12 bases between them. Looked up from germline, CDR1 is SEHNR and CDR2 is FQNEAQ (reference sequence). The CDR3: CASSHTDGQETQYF. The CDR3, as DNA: TGTGCCAGCAGCCACACGGACGGACAAGAGACCCAGTACTTC.

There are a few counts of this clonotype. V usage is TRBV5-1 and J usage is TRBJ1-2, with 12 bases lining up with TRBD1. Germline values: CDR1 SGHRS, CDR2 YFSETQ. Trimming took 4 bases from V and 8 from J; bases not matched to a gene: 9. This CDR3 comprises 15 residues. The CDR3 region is CASSVGTGGAWGYTF. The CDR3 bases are TGCGCCAGCAGCGTGGGGACAGGGGGCGCGTGGGGCTACACCTTC. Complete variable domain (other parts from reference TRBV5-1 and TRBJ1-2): KAGVTQTPRYLIKTRGQQVTLSCSPISGHRSVSWYQQTPGQGLQFLFEYFSETQRNKGNFPGRFSGRQFSNSRSEMNVSTLELGDSALYLCASSVGTGGAWGYTFGSGTRLTVV.

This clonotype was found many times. The CDR3: CSAAGQDNHEQYF. In DNA, the CDR3 is TGCAGTGCCGCGGGACAAGATAACCACGAGCAGTACTTC. The gene calls are TRBV20-1 and TRBJ2-7; D possibly uses TRBD1 or TRBD2 (6 bases each). In germline, CDR1 is DFQATT, CDR2 SNEGSKA (reference sequence). The CDR3 is 13 amino acids. Deletions cut 6 bases from V and 5 bases from J, with 17 bases between.

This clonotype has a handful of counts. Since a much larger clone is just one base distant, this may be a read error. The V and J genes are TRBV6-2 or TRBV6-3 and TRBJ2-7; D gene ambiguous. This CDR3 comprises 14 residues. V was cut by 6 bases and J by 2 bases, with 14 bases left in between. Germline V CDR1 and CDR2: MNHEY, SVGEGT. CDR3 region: CASSRPGETYEQYF. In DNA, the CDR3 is TGTGCCAGCAGCCGCCCGGGCGAGACCTACGAGCAGTACTTC.

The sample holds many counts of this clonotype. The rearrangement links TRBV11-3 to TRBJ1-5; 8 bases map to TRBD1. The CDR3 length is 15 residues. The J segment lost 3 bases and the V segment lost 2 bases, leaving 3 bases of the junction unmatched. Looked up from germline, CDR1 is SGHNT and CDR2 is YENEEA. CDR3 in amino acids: CASSLNRGDNQPQHF. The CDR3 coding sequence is TGTGCCAGCAGCTTAAACAGGGGGGACAATCAGCCCCAGCATTTT.

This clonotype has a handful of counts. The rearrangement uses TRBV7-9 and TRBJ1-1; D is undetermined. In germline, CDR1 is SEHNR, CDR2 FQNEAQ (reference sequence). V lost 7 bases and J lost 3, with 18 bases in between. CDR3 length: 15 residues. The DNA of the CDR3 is TGTGCCAGCACCCCCGGACGGATACGGGACACTGAAGCTTTCTTT. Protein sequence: CASTPGRIRDTEAFF.

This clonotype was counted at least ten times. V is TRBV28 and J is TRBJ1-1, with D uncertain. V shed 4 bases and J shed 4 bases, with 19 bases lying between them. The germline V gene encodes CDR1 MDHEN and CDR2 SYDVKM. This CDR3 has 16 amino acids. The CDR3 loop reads CASSSDPQSPGTEAFF. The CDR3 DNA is TGTGCCAGCAGTTCCGATCCCCAATCGCCCGGCACTGAAGCTTTCTTT.

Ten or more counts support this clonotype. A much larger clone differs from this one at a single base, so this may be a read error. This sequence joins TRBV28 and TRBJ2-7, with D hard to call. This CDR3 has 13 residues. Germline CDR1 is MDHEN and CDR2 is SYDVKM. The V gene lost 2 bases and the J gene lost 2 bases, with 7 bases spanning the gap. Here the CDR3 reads CASSLRITYEQYF. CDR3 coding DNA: TGTGCCAGCAGTTTACGGATTACCTACGAGCAGTACTTC.

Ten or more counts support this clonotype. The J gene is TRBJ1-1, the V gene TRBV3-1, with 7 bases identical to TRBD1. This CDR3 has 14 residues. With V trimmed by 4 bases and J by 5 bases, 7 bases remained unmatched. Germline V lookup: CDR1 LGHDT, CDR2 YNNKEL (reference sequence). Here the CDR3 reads CASSPYAGGTEAFF. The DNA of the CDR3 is TGTGCCAGCAGCCCTTACGCAGGGGGGACTGAAGCTTTCTTT.

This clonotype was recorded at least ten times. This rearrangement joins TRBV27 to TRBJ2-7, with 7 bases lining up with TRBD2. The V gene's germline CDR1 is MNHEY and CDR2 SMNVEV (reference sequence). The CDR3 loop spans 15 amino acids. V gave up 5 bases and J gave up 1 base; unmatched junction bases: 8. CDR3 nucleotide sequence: TGTGCCAGCAGTACTACTAGCGAGGGATCCTACGAGCAGTACTTC. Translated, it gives CASSTTSEGSYEQYF.

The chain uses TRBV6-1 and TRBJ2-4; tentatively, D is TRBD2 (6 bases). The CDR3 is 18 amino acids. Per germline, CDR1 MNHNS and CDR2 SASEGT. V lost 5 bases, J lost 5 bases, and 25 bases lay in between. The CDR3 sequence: CASSIRVRDEWGENIQYF. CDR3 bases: TGTGCCAGCAGTATCCGTGTCCGGGACGAATGGGGGGAAAACATTCAGTACTTC.

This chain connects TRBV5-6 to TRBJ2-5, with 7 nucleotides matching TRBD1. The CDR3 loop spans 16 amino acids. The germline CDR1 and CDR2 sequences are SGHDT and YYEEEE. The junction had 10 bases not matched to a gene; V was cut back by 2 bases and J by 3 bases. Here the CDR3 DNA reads TGTGCCAGCAGCTTAGGCGGACAGGTAGCAGAAGAGACCCAGTACTTC. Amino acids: CASSLGGQVAEETQYF. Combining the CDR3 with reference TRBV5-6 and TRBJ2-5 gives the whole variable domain DAGVTQSPTHLIKTRGQQVTLRCSPKSGHDTVSWYQQALGQGPQFIFQYYEEEERQRGNFPDRFSGHQFPNYSSELNVNALLLGDSALYLCASSLGGQVAEETQYFGPGTRLLVL.